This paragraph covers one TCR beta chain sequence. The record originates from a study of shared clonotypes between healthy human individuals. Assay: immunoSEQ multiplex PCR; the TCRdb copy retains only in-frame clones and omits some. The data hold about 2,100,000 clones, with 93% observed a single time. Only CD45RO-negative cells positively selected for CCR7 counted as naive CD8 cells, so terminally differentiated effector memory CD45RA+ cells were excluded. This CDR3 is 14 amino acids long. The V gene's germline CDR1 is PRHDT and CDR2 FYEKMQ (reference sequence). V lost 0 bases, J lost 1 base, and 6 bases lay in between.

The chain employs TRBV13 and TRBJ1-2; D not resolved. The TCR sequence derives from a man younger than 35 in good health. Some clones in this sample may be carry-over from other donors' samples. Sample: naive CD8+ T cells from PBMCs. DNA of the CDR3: TGTGCCAGCAGCTTAGGAAGGTTTAACTATGGCTACACCTTC. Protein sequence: CASSLGRFNYGYTF.